The 11 T cell receptor beta chains below all came from one sample that was sequenced in a study of technical replicates of blood from a handful of donors. Here immunoSEQ multiplex PCR was the method, and the copy in TCRdb shows in-frame clones only, minus some. The sample has approximately 82,000 clones, 85% to 95% seen once. The sample consisted of T cells isolated from PBMCs. These receptors came from a human donor in good health.

The J gene is TRBJ2-3, the V gene TRBV18; the D gene is possibly TRBD2 (6 bases). V lost 3 bases to trimming and J lost 4 bases, with 11 bases between them. The germline gives CDR1 KGHSH, CDR2 LQKENI. The CDR3 runs to 14 residues. CDR3 in amino acids: CASSPSGDADTQYF. The CDR3 DNA is TGTGCCAGCTCACCTTCGGGGGACGCAGATACGCAGTATTTT.

The V gene is TRBV30, the J gene TRBJ1-1; 7 bases agree with TRBD1. This CDR3 region has 13 residues. From germline, CDR1 is GTSNPN and CDR2 SVGIG (reference sequence). Trimming cost V 5 bases and J 0 bases; bases outside gene matches: 3. CDR3 DNA sequence: TGTGCCTGGGGACAGGCAATGAACACTGAAGCTTTCTTT. This codes for CAWGQAMNTEAFF.

This chain links TRBV18 with TRBJ1-2; D is ambiguous. The CDR3 consists of 13 residues. Trimming cost V 2 bases and J 8 bases, with 12 bases left between them. The germline CDR1 and CDR2 sequences are KGHSH and LQKENI. The CDR3, as DNA: TGTGCCAGCTCACCAGCGGGGTGGAGCGGCTACACCTTC. Protein sequence: CASSPAGWSGYTF.

V gene TRBV6-5 combines with J gene TRBJ2-4, with D possibly matching TRBD2 (6 bases). V lost 4 bases to trimming and J lost 6 bases, with 10 bases between them. There are 13 residues in the CDR3. Looked up from germline, CDR1 is MNHEY and CDR2 is SVGAGI. The CDR3 DNA sequence: TGTGCCAGCAGTTTCCGACTAGGAAACATTCAGTACTTC. Encoded protein: CASSFRLGNIQYF.

This rearrangement joins TRBV28 to TRBJ2-5; possible D gene TRBD2, 7 bases. The CDR3 contains 14 residues. The germline gives CDR1 MDHEN, CDR2 SYDVKM. V lost 10 bases to trimming and J lost 0 bases, with 15 bases between them. The CDR3 loop is CATSGTPYQETQYF. DNA for the CDR3: TGTGCCACCAGCGGGACACCTTACCAAGAGACCCAGTACTTC.

This clone appeared once. The rearrangement links TRBV6-6 to TRBJ2-1, with 9 bases that match TRBD1. The germline gives CDR1 MNHNY, CDR2 SVGAGI (reference sequence). This CDR3 region has 16 residues. Trimming took 2 bases from V and 3 from J; bases not matched to a gene: 5. The CDR3 coding sequence is TGTGCCAGCAGTTACGCGGGACAGGGAATCTACAATGAGCAGTTCTTC. It yields the protein CASSYAGQGIYNEQFF.

This rearrangement joins TRBV19 to TRBJ2-7; 7 nucleotides match TRBD1. V lost 0 bases, J lost 0 bases, and 11 bases stayed unmatched. The CDR3 runs 18 residues. Germline-derived CDR1 and CDR2 are LNHDA and SQIVND (reference sequence). CDR3 sequence: CASSIDLFRRQGSYEQYF. DNA for the CDR3: TGTGCCAGTAGTATAGATCTATTCAGAAGACAGGGCTCCTACGAGCAGTACTTC. The full variable domain, completed using reference TRBV19 and TRBJ2-7, is DGGITQSPKYLFRKEGQNVTLSCEQNLNHDAMYWYRQDPGQGLRLIYYSQIVNDFQKGDIAEGYSVSREKKESFPLTVTSAQKNPTAFYLCASSIDLFRRQGSYEQYFGPGTRLTVT.

The chain couples TRBV2 to TRBJ2-1, with TRBD2 matching 9 bases. Germline trimming cut 3 bases from V and 0 bases from J; bases unmatched to any gene: 9. Per germline, CDR1 SNHLY and CDR2 FYNNEI. The CDR3 runs 18 residues. The CDR3 DNA is TGTGCCAGCAGTGATTGGAGTAGCGGGAGTAGCTCCTACAATGAGCAGTTCTTC. Protein sequence: CASSDWSSGSSSYNEQFF. Variable domain in full (rest from reference TRBV2 and TRBJ2-1): EPEVTQTPSHQVTQMGQEVILRCVPISNHLYFYWYRQILGQKVEFLVSFYNNEISEKSEIFDDQFSVERPDGSNFTLKIRSTKLEDSAMYFCASSDWSSGSSSYNEQFFGPGTRLTVL.

This chain connects TRBV7-8 to TRBJ1-2, with TRBD1 matching 8 bases. The trim removed 3 bases at V and 4 bases at J, leaving 7 bases unmatched. The CDR3 is made up of 15 amino acids. Per the germline V gene, CDR1 is SGHVS and CDR2 is FQNEAQ. The CDR3: CASSFDRGDIYGYTF. Written as DNA, the CDR3 is TGTGCCAGCAGCTTTGACAGGGGCGATATCTATGGCTACACCTTC.

CDR3 loop: CASRGWTIGELFF. CDR3 nucleotide sequence: TGTGCCAGCAGAGGTTGGACTATCGGGGAGCTGTTTTTT. This rearrangement joins TRBV2 to TRBJ2-2; TRBD2 might be the D (6 bases). This CDR3 region has 13 residues. Trimming stripped 6 bases from V and 7 bases from J, with 12 bases between. Germline V gene lookup returns CDR1 SNHLY and CDR2 FYNNEI. Full variable domain (rest looked up from reference TRBV2 and TRBJ2-2): EPEVTQTPSHQVTQMGQEVILRCVPISNHLYFYWYRQILGQKVEFLVSFYNNEISEKSEIFDDQFSVERPDGSNFTLKIRSTKLEDSAMYFCASRGWTIGELFFGEGSRLTVL.

The V gene is TRBV28, the J gene TRBJ2-7; D is ambiguous. The CDR3 sequence is 12 residues long. V was shortened by 2 bases and J by 7 bases, with 9 bases between the two germline ends. Germline V gene sequence: CDR1 MDHEN, CDR2 SYDVKM. CDR3 nucleotides: TGTGCCAGCAGTTTAAAAGTGACTGAGCAGTACTTC. Its protein is CASSLKVTEQYF.